The source of this T cell receptor beta chain is a study of tumor-infiltrating lymphocytes in primary liver carcinoma. As for the study in general: Surgery removed the patients' primary liver carcinoma. Samples had roughly 3.65 to 7.5 million productive TCRbeta reads, comparable between tissue types.

The source of the blood RNA was unsorted whole blood, and germline DNA was extracted as well. Study-wide results and caveats: Owing to bulk unsorted samples, no comparison was made between CD4+ and CD8+ repertoires. The difference in top-250-clone fraction between tumors and blood was significant, favoring tumors (p = 0.039).

This clonotype was detected only a few times. Its target is not known. Reverse transcription of roughly 0.5 ug total RNA with a constant-region primer produced TCR beta cDNA. Modified slightly, ARM-PCR produced TCR beta libraries over three nested multiplex PCR rounds. From the multiplex PCR reads, TCRdb called clonotypes with MiXCR, one entry per CDR3 protein. The sample includes about 320,000 distinct CDR3 sequences, roughly two thirds of them seen just once. Specimen: peripheral blood. The receptor comes from a man aged 35-49 years with primary liver carcinoma and hepatitis B virus infection.

The CDR3 loop reads CASSPSSGQSSYNEQFF. The CDR3 DNA follows: TGTGCCAGCAGCCCATCTAGCGGGCAAAGCTCCTACAATGAGCAGTTCTTC. The V call is TRBV5-4, the J call TRBJ2-1; TRBD2 agrees at 8 bases. The CDR3 is made up of 17 amino acids. CDR1 and CDR2 from the germline V gene are SGHNT and YYREEE (reference sequence). Trimming removed 4 bases from V and 0 bases from J; junction bases left unmatched: 9.